A selection of T cell receptor beta chains follows, all from one sample in a study of Graves' ophthalmopathy and Graves' hyperthyroidism. TCRdb processed the multiplex PCR reads anew with MiXCR; each CDR3 protein has one entry. The table lists about 150,000 distinct CDR3 sequences, around two fifths of them singletons. Specimen: peripheral blood. These receptors were collected from a woman aged 40 to 55 with Graves' ophthalmopathy. CDR3s include the opening cysteine and the closing phenylalanine or tryptophan. Each record gives: D gene, J gene, V gene, clone size, CDR3 protein, CDR3 DNA. D genes are given only for firm matches. Not all rows give a size; the values are once, few, many and, for expanded clones, a class.

-,TRBJ2-7,TRBV28,few,CASRDSTWYEQYF,TGTGCCTCGAGGGACTCCACTTGGTACGAGCAGTACTTC
TRBD1,TRBJ2-5,TRBV12-3/TRBV12-4,-,CASSQRRGRQAETQYF,TGTGCCAGCAGCCAAAGAAGGGGGCGTCAGGCGGAGACCCAGTACTTC
TRBD2,TRBJ2-2,TRBV28,many,CASSTISGKNTGELFF,TGTGCCAGCAGCACGATTAGCGGGAAAAACACCGGGGAGCTGTTTTTT
-,TRBJ1-5,TRBV7-2,-,CASSEGVSQHF,TGTGCCAGCAGCGAGGGTGTGTCCCAGCATTTT
-,TRBJ1-3,TRBV7-3,-,CASSLMVDTIYF,TGTGCCAGCAGTTTAATGGTGGACACCATATATTTT
TRBD2,TRBJ2-5,TRBV9,many,CASSTPTSGGAETQYF,TGTGCCAGCAGCACCCCGACTAGCGGGGGGGCTGAGACCCAGTACTTC
TRBD2,TRBJ2-7,TRBV27,many,CASSPRLAGSYEQYF,TGTGCCAGCAGTCCTCGACTAGCGGGGTCCTACGAGCAGTACTTC
-,TRBJ2-7,TRBV7-8,-,CASSLATGLYEQYF,TGTGCCAGCAGCTTAGCCACAGGACTCTACGAGCAGTACTTC
-,TRBJ1-1,TRBV2,many,CASGEAGWVTEAFF,TGTGCCAGCGGAGAGGCAGGGTGGGTTACTGAAGCTTTCTTT
-,TRBJ2-5,TRBV4-2,many,CASSPRDPQETQYF,TGTGCCAGCAGCCCCCGGGACCCCCAAGAGACCCAGTACTTC
TRBD1,TRBJ2-7,TRBV28,-,CASSLSRDRGTSYEQYF,TGTGCCAGCAGTTTGTCCCGGGACAGGGGCACCTCCTACGAGCAGTACTTC
-,TRBJ1-6,TRBV11-2,many,CASSTNSPLHF,TGTGCCAGCAGCACAAATTCACCCCTCCACTTT
-,TRBJ2-5,TRBV11-2,many,CASGSRPQETQYF,TGTGCCAGCGGGAGTAGACCCCAAGAGACCCAGTACTTC
-,TRBJ1-1,TRBV6-2/TRBV6-3,-,CASTLDRAMKAFF,TGTGCCAGCACCTTGGACAGAGCAATGAAAGCTTTCTTT
-,TRBJ2-5,TRBV7-9,-,CASSYRDPAETQYF,TGTGCCAGCAGCTATCGGGACCCGGCGGAGACCCAGTACTTC
-,TRBJ1-1,TRBV18,many,CASSPRPTPNTEAFF,TGTGCCAGCTCACCACGCCCTACCCCGAACACTGAAGCTTTCTTT
-,TRBJ2-7,TRBV27,once,CASSVGQVYEQYF,TGTGCCAGCAGTGTGGGGCAAGTCTACGAGCAGTACTTC
-,TRBJ1-5,TRBV24-1,-,CATSDSVGARDQPQHF,TGTGCCACCAGTGATTCGGTGGGGGCGAGGGATCAACCCCAGCATTTT
-,TRBJ2-7,TRBV5-1,-,CASSLSAGVREQYF,TGCGCCAGCAGCTTGTCGGCAGGGGTGCGCGAGCAGTACTTC
TRBD1,TRBJ1-5,TRBV5-8,many,CASSRDRGESQPQHF,TGTGCCAGCAGCCGGGACAGGGGAGAAAGTCAGCCCCAGCATTTT
-,TRBJ2-7,TRBV6-1,-,CASKRGKSDEQYF,TGTGCCAGCAAAAGGGGGAAGAGTGACGAGCAGTACTTC
TRBD1,TRBJ2-2,TRBV6-5,once,CASSSHWTGVGGELFF,TGTGCCAGCAGTTCACACTGGACAGGGGTTGGCGGGGAGCTGTTTTTT
TRBD1,TRBJ1-6,TRBV6-4,-,CASRLSGTDNSPLHF,TGTGCCAGCAGACTCTCCGGGACAGATAATTCACCCCTCCACTTT
TRBD2,TRBJ2-5,TRBV7-2,many,CASSVTSGQETQYF,TGTGCCAGCAGCGTTACTAGCGGGCAAGAGACCCAGTACTTC
-,TRBJ1-5,TRBV15,once,CATSRVPAGPPPQPQHF,TGTGCCACCAGCAGAGTGCCTGCGGGACCCCCGCCACAGCCCCAGCATTTT
TRBD2,TRBJ2-5,TRBV2,-,CASSFSGGSPEETQYF,TGTGCCAGCTCTTTCAGCGGGGGATCCCCCGAAGAGACCCAGTACTTC
-,TRBJ2-7,TRBV5-1,many,CASSLGTGYEQYF,TGCGCCAGCAGCTTGGGAACAGGCTACGAGCAGTACTTC
-,TRBJ2-5,TRBV6-5,many,CASRGRDSPLTQYF,TGTGCCAGCCGCGGCCGGGACTCCCCCTTGACCCAGTACTTC
-,TRBJ1-2,TRBV6-2/TRBV6-3,many,CASSLYNEASGYTF,TGTGCCAGCAGTCTCTATAACGAGGCTAGTGGCTACACCTTC
-,TRBJ1-1,TRBV6-5,-,CASSYQGPEAFF,TGTGCCAGCAGTTACCAGGGGCCTGAAGCTTTCTTT
TRBD1,TRBJ1-1,TRBV28,many,CASSPGQGPLNTEAFF,TGTGCCAGCAGTCCCGGACAGGGGCCTTTGAACACTGAAGCTTTCTTT
TRBD1,TRBJ1-1,TRBV6-2/TRBV6-3,many,CASKHRDRGATDIEAFF,TGTGCCAGCAAGCACCGGGACAGGGGGGCGACGGACATTGAAGCTTTCTTT
-,TRBJ2-5,TRBV11-2,many,CASSFAGRGQETQYF,TGTGCCAGCAGCTTCGCCGGACGTGGTCAAGAGACCCAGTACTTC
-,TRBJ2-5,TRBV12-3/TRBV12-4,many,CASTPGRRETQYF,TGTGCCAGCACCCCGGGACGTAGGGAGACCCAGTACTTC
TRBD2,TRBJ2-3,TRBV20-1,-,CSARGLAGAGDTQYF,TGCAGTGCACGTGGACTAGCGGGAGCTGGGGATACGCAGTATTTT
-,TRBJ2-7,TRBV27,-,CASRPQGPEAYEQYF,TGTGCCAGCAGACCACAAGGCCCGGAGGCCTACGAGCAGTACTTC
-,TRBJ2-2,TRBV12-3/TRBV12-4,-,CASSWDYTGELFF,TGTGCCAGCAGCTGGGACTACACCGGGGAGCTGTTTTTT
TRBD2,TRBJ2-5,TRBV28,many,CASISGLTQETQYF,TGTGCCAGCATATCGGGACTAACCCAAGAGACCCAGTACTTC
-,TRBJ1-1,TRBV19,few,CASSISPRTAWNTEAFF,TGTGCCAGTAGTATATCCCCCAGGACAGCTTGGAACACTGAAGCTTTCTTT
TRBD2,TRBJ2-5,TRBV6-2/TRBV6-3,-,CASRNSKRDPLLQETQYF,TGTGCCAGCAGAAACTCTAAGCGGGACCCACTCCTCCAAGAGACCCAGTACTTC
TRBD2,TRBJ2-2,TRBV12-3/TRBV12-4,many,CASKGGRAVTGELFF,TGTGCCAGCAAGGGAGGGAGAGCCGTAACCGGGGAGCTGTTTTTT
-,TRBJ1-1,TRBV20-1,-,CSARVAEDSLNTEAFF,TGCAGTGCTAGAGTAGCGGAGGACAGTCTGAACACTGAAGCTTTCTTT
TRBD1,TRBJ2-7,TRBV10-1,-,CASSEVQGANEQYF,TGCGCCAGCAGTGAGGTCCAGGGGGCCAACGAGCAGTACTTC
TRBD2,TRBJ2-5,TRBV7-9,many,CAIRSGASGTETQYF,TGTGCCATAAGATCCGGGGCTAGCGGGACCGAGACCCAGTACTTC
-,TRBJ1-5,TRBV12-3/TRBV12-4,many,CASSWGRDQPQHF,TGTGCCAGCAGTTGGGGACGGGATCAGCCCCAGCATTTT
-,TRBJ2-5,TRBV6-1,-,CASWRAKTQETQYF,TGTGCCAGCTGGAGGGCCAAGACCCAAGAGACCCAGTACTTC
TRBD1,TRBJ1-2,TRBV6-1,-,CASSEFGSTGANDGYTF,TGTGCCAGCAGTGAATTCGGGTCGACAGGGGCTAACGATGGCTACACCTTC